This is a list of T cell receptor beta chains from one sample in a study of T-cell reconstitution after alpha-beta-depleted transplantation in children. TCRdb itself ran the PCR reads through MiXCR, one entry per CDR3 protein. The sample records 700,000 to 850,000 distinct CDR3 sequences, around 15% being singletons. The sequencing here drew on PBMCs, mostly from graft donor cells, taken 360 days after TCRalphabeta/CD19-depleted stem cell transplant. The receptors were sampled from a male patient younger than 18 who had a stem cell transplant for acute lymphoblastic leukemia, so the T cells may come from the graft donor. CDR3s include the opening cysteine and the closing phenylalanine or tryptophan. The D gene is left open where the match is weak. Clone size appears in some rows only: once, few, many, or a class for an expanded clone.

V: TRBV30; J: TRBJ2-5; size: NA; D: NA; CDR3: CAWSVLRTVQETQYF; DNA: TGTGCCTGGAGTGTACTGCGGACAGTCCAAGAGACCCAGTACTTC
V: TRBV6-5; J: TRBJ2-7; size: NA; D: NA; CDR3: CASSMGRRNYEQYF; DNA: TGTGCCAGCAGCATGGGACGGAGGAACTACGAGCAGTACTTC
V: TRBV3-1; J: TRBJ2-1; size: many; D: NA; CDR3: CASSQGWGKQFF; DNA: TGTGCCAGCAGCCAGGGATGGGGAAAGCAGTTCTTC
V: TRBV12-3/TRBV12-4; J: TRBJ2-7; size: few; D: TRBD1; CDR3: CASTGDSASSYEQYF; DNA: TGTGCCAGCACCGGGGACAGTGCTAGCTCCTACGAGCAGTACTTC
V: TRBV4-1; J: TRBJ2-2; size: few; D: NA; CDR3: CASSQGAAGTGELFF; DNA: TGCGCCAGCAGCCAAGGGGCGGCGGGTACCGGGGAGCTGTTTTTT
V: TRBV23-1; J: TRBJ2-1; size: NA; D: TRBD1; CDR3: CASSQSGQGTSSYNEQFF; DNA: TGCGCCAGCAGTCAATCGGGACAGGGGACAAGCTCCTACAATGAGCAGTTCTTC
V: TRBV9; J: TRBJ2-1; size: NA; D: NA; CDR3: CASSVGASTYNEQFF; DNA: TGTGCCAGCAGCGTAGGGGCTTCGACCTACAATGAGCAGTTCTTC
V: TRBV20-1; J: TRBJ2-1; size: few; D: NA; CDR3: CSASDVWNEQFF; DNA: TGCAGTGCTAGTGACGTGTGGAATGAGCAGTTCTTC
V: TRBV12-3/TRBV12-4; J: TRBJ2-5; size: few; D: NA; CDR3: CASSYAYALGTQYF; DNA: TGTGCCAGCAGTTATGCCTACGCCCTAGGGACCCAGTACTTC
V: TRBV7-9; J: TRBJ2-7; size: NA; D: NA; CDR3: CASSFADSTSSMEYF; DNA: TGTGCCAGCAGCTTCGCGGACAGCACCTCTTCCATGGAGTACTTC
V: TRBV4-1; J: TRBJ1-2; size: few; D: NA; CDR3: CASSPPSEASGYTF; DNA: TGCGCCAGCAGCCCCCCCTCGGAGGCCTCAGGCTACACCTTC
V: TRBV12-3/TRBV12-4; J: TRBJ1-6; size: NA; D: NA; CDR3: CASSLAWGKNSPLHF; DNA: TGTGCCAGCAGTTTAGCCTGGGGAAAGAATTCACCCCTCCACTTT
V: TRBV2; J: TRBJ2-1; size: few; D: TRBD2; CDR3: CASGLGPGGGYNEQFF; DNA: TGTGCCAGCGGTTTAGGCCCGGGAGGAGGCTACAATGAGCAGTTCTTC
V: TRBV3-1; J: TRBJ2-1; size: NA; D: TRBD1; CDR3: CASSRQGLGVSEQFF; DNA: TGTGCCAGCAGTCGACAGGGGTTAGGAGTGAGTGAGCAGTTCTTC